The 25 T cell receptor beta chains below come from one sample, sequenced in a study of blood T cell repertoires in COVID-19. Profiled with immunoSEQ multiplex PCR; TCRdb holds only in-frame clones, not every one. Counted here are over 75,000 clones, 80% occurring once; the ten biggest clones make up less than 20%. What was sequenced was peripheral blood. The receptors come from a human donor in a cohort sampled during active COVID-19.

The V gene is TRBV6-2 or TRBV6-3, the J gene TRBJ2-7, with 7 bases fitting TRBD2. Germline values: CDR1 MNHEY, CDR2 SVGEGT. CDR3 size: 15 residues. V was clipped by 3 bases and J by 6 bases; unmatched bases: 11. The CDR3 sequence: CASSYSGGGPVEQYF. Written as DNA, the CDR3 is TGTGCCAGCAGTTATTCTGGGGGAGGGCCTGTCGAGCAGTACTTC.

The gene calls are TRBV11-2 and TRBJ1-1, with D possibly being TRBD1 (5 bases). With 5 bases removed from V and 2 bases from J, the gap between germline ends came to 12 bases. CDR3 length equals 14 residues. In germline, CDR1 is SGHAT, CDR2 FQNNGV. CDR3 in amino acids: CASSRMGGNTEAFF. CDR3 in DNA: TGTGCCAGCAGCCGCATGGGGGGAAACACTGAAGCTTTCTTT.

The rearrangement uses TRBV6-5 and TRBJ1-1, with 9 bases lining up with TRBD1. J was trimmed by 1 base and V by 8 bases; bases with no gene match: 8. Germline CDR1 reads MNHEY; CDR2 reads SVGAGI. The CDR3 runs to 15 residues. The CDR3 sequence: CASPRGGQGNTEAFF. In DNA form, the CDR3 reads TGTGCCAGCCCGAGAGGGGGACAGGGGAACACTGAAGCTTTCTTT.

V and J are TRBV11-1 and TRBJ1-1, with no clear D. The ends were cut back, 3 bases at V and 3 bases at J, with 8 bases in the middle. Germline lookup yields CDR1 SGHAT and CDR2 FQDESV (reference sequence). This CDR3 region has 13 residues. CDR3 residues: CASSFSEDTEAFF. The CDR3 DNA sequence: TGTGCCAGCAGCTTTTCTGAGGACACTGAAGCTTTCTTT.

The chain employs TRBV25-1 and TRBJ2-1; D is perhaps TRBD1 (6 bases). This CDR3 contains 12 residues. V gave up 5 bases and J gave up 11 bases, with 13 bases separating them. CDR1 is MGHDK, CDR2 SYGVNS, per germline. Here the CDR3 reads CASSPGDAKQFF. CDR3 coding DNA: TGTGCCAGCAGTCCAGGGGACGCAAAGCAGTTCTTC. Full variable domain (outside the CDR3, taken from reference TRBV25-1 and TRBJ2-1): EADIYQTPRYLVIGTGKKITLECSQTMGHDKMYWYQQDPGMELHLIHYSYGVNSTEKGDLSSESTVSRIRTEHFPLTLESARPSHTSQYLCASSPGDAKQFFGPGTRLTVL.

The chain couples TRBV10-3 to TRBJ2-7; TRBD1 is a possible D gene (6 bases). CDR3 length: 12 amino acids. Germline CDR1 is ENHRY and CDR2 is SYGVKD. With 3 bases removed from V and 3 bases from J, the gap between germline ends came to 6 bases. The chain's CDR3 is CAISEQGYEQYF. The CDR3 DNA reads TGTGCCATCAGTGAACAGGGCTACGAGCAGTACTTC.

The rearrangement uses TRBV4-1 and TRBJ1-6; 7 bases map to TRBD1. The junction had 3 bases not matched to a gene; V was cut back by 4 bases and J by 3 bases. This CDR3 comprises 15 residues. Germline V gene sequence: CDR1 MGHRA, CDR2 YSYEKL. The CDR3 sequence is CASSPGQNYNSPLHF. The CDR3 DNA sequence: TGCGCCAGCAGCCCGGGACAGAACTATAATTCACCCCTCCACTTT.

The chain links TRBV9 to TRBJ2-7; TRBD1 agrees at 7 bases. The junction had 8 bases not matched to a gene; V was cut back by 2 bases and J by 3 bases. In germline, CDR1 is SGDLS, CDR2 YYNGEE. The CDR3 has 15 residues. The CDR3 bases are TGTGCCAGCAGCGTTGGACCGGGACAGATCTACGAGCAGTACTTC. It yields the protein CASSVGPGQIYEQYF.

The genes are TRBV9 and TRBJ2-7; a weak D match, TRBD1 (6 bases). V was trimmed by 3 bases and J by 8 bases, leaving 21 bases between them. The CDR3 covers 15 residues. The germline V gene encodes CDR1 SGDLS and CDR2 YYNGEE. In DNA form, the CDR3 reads TGTGCCAGCAGCGCGAGAGGGGGACGGACAGAAAAGCAGTACTTC. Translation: CASSARGGRTEKQYF.

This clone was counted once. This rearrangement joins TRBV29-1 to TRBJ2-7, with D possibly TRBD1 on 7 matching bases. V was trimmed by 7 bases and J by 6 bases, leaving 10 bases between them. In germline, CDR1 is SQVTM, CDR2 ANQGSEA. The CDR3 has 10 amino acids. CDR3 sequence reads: CSAQGGEQYF. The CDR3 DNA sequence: TGCAGCGCCCAGGGGGGCGAGCAGTACTTC.

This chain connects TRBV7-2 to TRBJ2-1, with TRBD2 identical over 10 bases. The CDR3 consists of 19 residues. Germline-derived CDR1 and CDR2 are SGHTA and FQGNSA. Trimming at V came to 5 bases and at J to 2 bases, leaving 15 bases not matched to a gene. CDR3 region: CASSTRAPTSGEAYNEQFF. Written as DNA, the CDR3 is TGTGCCAGCAGCACCCGAGCCCCCACTAGCGGGGAGGCCTACAATGAGCAGTTCTTC.

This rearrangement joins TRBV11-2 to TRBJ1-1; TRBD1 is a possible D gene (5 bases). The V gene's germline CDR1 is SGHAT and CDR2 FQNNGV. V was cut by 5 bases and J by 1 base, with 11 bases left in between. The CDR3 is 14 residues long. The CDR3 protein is CASSPHQGNTEAFF. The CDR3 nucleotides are TGTGCCAGCAGCCCCCACCAGGGGAACACTGAAGCTTTCTTT.

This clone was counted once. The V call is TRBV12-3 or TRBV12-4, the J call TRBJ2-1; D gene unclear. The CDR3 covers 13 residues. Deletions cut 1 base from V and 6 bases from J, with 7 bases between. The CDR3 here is CASSLGPGNEQFF. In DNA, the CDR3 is TGTGCCAGCAGTTTAGGGCCGGGCAATGAGCAGTTCTTC.

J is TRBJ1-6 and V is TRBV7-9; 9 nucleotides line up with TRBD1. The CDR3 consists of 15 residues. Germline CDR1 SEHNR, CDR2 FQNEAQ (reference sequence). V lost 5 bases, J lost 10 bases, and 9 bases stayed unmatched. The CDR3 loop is CASSESGTGLSPLHF. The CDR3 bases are TGTGCCAGCAGCGAAAGCGGGACAGGGTTATCACCCCTCCACTTT. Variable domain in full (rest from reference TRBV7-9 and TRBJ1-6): DTGVSQNPRHKITKRGQNVTFRCDPISEHNRLYWYRQTLGQGPEFLTYFQNEAQLEKSRLLSDRFSAERPKGSFSTLEIQRTEQGDSAMYLCASSESGTGLSPLHFGNGTRLTVT.

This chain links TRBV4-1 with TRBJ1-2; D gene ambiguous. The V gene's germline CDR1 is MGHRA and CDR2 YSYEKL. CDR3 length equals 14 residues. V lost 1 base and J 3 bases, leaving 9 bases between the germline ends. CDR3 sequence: CASSQGEPHYGYTF. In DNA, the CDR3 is TGCGCCAGCAGCCAAGGAGAGCCTCACTATGGCTACACCTTC.

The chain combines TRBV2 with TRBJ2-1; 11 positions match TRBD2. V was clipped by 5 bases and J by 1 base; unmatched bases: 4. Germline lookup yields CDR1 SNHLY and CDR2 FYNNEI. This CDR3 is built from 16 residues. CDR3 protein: CASSYSGGASYNEQFF. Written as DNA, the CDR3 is TGTGCCAGCAGTTATAGCGGGGGGGCTTCCTACAATGAGCAGTTCTTC.

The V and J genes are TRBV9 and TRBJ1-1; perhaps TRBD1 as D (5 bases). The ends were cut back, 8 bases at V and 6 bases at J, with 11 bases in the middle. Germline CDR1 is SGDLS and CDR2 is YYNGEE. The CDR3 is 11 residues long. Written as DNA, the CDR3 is TGTGCCAGTGGGACTAACGCTGAAGCTTTCTTT. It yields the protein CASGTNAEAFF.

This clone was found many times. The CDR3 DNA is TGTGCCAGCAGGTCTCGCGCAGGATTAGGGGGCAGAGATACGCAGTATTTT. Its protein product is CASRSRAGLGGRDTQYF. The chain carries TRBV2 and TRBJ2-3; 7 positions agree with TRBD1. The germline V gene encodes CDR1 SNHLY and CDR2 FYNNEI. The CDR3 consists of 17 residues. Unmatched junction bases numbered 17, after V lost 6 bases and J lost 5 bases.

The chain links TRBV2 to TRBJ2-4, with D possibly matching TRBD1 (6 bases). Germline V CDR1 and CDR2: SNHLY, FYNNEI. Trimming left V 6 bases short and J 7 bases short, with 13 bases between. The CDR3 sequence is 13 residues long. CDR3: CASRQGQSNIQYF. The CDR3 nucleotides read TGTGCCAGCAGACAGGGACAATCGAACATTCAGTACTTC.

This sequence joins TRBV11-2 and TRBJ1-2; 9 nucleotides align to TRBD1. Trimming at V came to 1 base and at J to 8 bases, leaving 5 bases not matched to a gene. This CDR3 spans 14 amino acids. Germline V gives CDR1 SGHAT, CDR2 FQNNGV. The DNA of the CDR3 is TGTGCCAGCAGCTTAGGACAGGGGGTTTCGGGCTACACCTTC. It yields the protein CASSLGQGVSGYTF.

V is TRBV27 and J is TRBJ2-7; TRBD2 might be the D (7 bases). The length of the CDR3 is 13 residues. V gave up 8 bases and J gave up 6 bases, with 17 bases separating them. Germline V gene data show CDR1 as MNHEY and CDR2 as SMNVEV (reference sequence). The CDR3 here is CASSTGSGGEQYF. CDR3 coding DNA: TGTGCCAGCTCAACAGGGTCGGGAGGCGAGCAGTACTTC.

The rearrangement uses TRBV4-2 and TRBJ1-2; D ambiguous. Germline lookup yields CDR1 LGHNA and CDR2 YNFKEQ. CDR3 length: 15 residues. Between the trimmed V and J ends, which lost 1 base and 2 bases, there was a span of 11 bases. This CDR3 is CASSQGDGANYGYTF. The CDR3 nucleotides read TGTGCCAGCAGCCAAGGAGACGGAGCGAACTATGGCTACACCTTC.

In DNA, the CDR3 is TGCAGCGGCAGGGAAGGCGGGGAGCTGTTTTTT. Translation gives CSGREGGELFF. The rearrangement joins TRBV29-1 to TRBJ2-2; TRBD1 is a possible D gene (5 bases). From germline, CDR1 is SQVTM and CDR2 ANQGSEA. The CDR3 has 11 amino acids. The germline V and J ends were trimmed by 7 bases and 7 bases, with 10 bases remaining between them.

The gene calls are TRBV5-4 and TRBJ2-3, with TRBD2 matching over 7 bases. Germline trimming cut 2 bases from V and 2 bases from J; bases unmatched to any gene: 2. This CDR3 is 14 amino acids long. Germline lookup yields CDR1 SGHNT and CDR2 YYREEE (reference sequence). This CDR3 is CASSFGGDTDTQYF. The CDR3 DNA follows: TGTGCCAGCAGCTTTGGGGGGGACACAGATACGCAGTATTTT.

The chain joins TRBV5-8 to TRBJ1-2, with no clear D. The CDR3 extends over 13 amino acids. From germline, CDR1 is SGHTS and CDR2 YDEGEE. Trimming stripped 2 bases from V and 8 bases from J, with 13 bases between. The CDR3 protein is CASSLRTFGGYTF. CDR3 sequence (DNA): TGTGCCAGCAGCTTAAGGACTTTTGGAGGCTACACCTTC.